This is a list of T cell receptor beta chains from one sample in a study of T cell repertoires in cytomegalovirus infection. TCRdb recomputed calls from the reads with MiXCR, one row per CDR3 protein. The sample has 680,000 or so distinct CDR3 sequences; 35% are singletons. Material for sequencing was PBMCs. Receptor source: a human donor in good health (CMV status not recorded). Some clones in this sample may be carry-over from other donors' samples. Each CDR3 is given with its conserved first and last residue. The D gene is left open where the match is weak. Some rows mark clone size as missing; the rest say once, few, many or name a class of expanded clone.

TRBV28,TRBD2,-,TRBJ2-1,CATQGLAGVGRREQFF,TGTGCCACCCAGGGACTAGCGGGAGTGGGTCGGAGGGAGCAGTTCTTC
TRBV28,-,-,TRBJ1-1,CASSLPAGIGAEAFF,TGTGCCAGCAGTTTACCGGCAGGTATAGGGGCTGAAGCTTTCTTT
TRBV4-1,-,few,TRBJ2-3,CASSLWTGADTQYF,TGCGCCAGCAGCCTTTGGACCGGAGCAGATACGCAGTATTTT
TRBV6-8,-,-,TRBJ2-3,CASSRPRDKGRCPDTQYF,TGTGCCAGCAGCCGCCCTCGGGACAAGGGGAGGTGTCCAGATACGCAGTATTTT
TRBV28,-,many,TRBJ2-7,CASSSGTYEQYF,TGTGCCAGCAGTTCCGGAACCTACGAGCAGTACTTC
TRBV7-8,TRBD1,many,TRBJ2-1,CASSRTGTGDTEQFF,TGTGCCAGCAGCCGAACCGGGACAGGGGACACTGAGCAGTTCTTC
TRBV12-5,TRBD1,-,TRBJ1-1,CARGRQGGTEAFF,TGTGCTAGAGGAAGACAGGGGGGCACTGAAGCTTTCTTT
TRBV14,TRBD2,-,TRBJ2-1,CASSRRAGENEQFF,TGTGCCAGCAGCCGTCGAGCGGGAGAGAATGAGCAGTTCTTC
TRBV7-9,TRBD2,-,TRBJ2-7,CASSLTNGGNYEQYF,TGTGCCAGCAGCCTGACAAACGGGGGGAACTACGAGCAGTACTTC
TRBV5-1,-,-,TRBJ1-2,CASSRPRGGNYGYTF,TGCGCCAGCAGCAGACCCAGGGGTGGGAACTATGGCTACACCTTC
TRBV7-9,-,few,TRBJ2-2,CASSLWGARSTGELFF,TGTGCCAGCAGCTTATGGGGGGCACGCAGCACCGGGGAGCTGTTTTTT
TRBV20-1,TRBD2,-,TRBJ2-1,CSANGLAGTSSYNEQFF,TGCAGTGCTAACGGACTAGCGGGGACAAGCTCCTACAATGAGCAGTTCTTC
TRBV27,-,-,TRBJ1-2,CASSMDRYYGYTF,TGTGCCAGCAGTATGGACAGATACTATGGCTACACCTTC
TRBV6-6,-,-,TRBJ1-5,CASRRDSFNQPQHF,TGTGCCAGCAGGAGGGACTCTTTCAATCAGCCCCAGCATTTT
TRBV6-1,-,few,TRBJ1-1,CASSVRPMNTEAFF,TGTGCCAGCAGTGTTCGACCTATGAACACTGAAGCTTTCTTT
TRBV7-2,-,few,TRBJ2-1,CASSFRGRVQRNEQFF,TGTGCCAGCAGCTTCAGGGGAAGAGTGCAAAGGAATGAGCAGTTCTTC
TRBV6-6,-,few,TRBJ1-2,CASVYRSDNYGYTF,TGTGCCAGCGTTTACCGGAGTGACAACTATGGCTACACCTTC
TRBV10-3,TRBD1,once,TRBJ2-7,CAISESRDSLYEQYF,TGTGCCATCAGTGAGTCCCGGGACAGCCTCTACGAGCAGTACTTC
TRBV7-2,TRBD2,-,TRBJ2-3,CASSARRTSGGTDTQYF,TGTGCCAGCAGCGCGCGTCGGACTAGCGGCGGCACAGATACGCAGTATTTT
TRBV7-2,-,-,TRBJ2-7,CASNPGVGVKTYEQYF,TGTGCCAGCAACCCAGGGGTTGGGGTGAAGACCTACGAGCAGTACTTC
TRBV28,-,few,TRBJ2-7,CASSPGTINSYEQYF,TGTGCCAGCAGTCCCGGGACAATTAACTCCTACGAGCAGTACTTC
TRBV10-3,-,few,TRBJ1-3,CAISGGQPGNTIYF,TGTGCCATCAGTGGGGGGCAGCCTGGAAACACCATATATTTT
TRBV7-2,TRBD1,many,TRBJ2-7,CASSSTVTGGTYEQYF,TGTGCCAGCAGCTCGACCGTGACAGGGGGAACCTACGAGCAGTACTTC
TRBV2,-,-,TRBJ2-5,CASRLKTQYF,TGTGCCAGCAGGTTAAAGACCCAGTACTTC
TRBV3-1,-,-,TRBJ2-4,CASSQDLAVKNIQYF,TGTGCCAGCAGCCAAGATTTAGCAGTTAAAAACATTCAGTACTTC
TRBV30,-,-,TRBJ1-1,CARGSPNTEAFF,TGTGCCCGAGGGTCGCCGAACACTGAAGCTTTCTTT
TRBV4-1,-,-,TRBJ1-3,CASSQVFDSGNTIYF,TGCGCCAGCAGCCAAGTTTTTGACTCTGGAAACACCATATATTTT
TRBV2,-,-,TRBJ1-2,CASTTYGYTF,TGTGCCAGCACCACTTATGGCTACACCTTC
TRBV5-4,-,-,TRBJ2-3,CASTSYTDTQYF,TGTGCCAGCACCTCTTATACAGATACGCAGTATTTT
TRBV6-1,TRBD2,-,TRBJ2-1,CASQLTSGRYNEQFF,TGTGCCAGCCAACTCACTAGCGGGAGGTATAATGAGCAGTTCTTC
TRBV27,TRBD1,-,TRBJ1-4,CASGGTGREKLFF,TGTGCCAGCGGAGGGACAGGGAGGGAAAAACTGTTTTTT
TRBV19,TRBD1,-,TRBJ2-3,CASSPRTGGSTDTPYF,TGTGCCAGCTCGCCCCGGACAGGGGGAAGCACAGATACGCCGTATTTT
TRBV10-3,-,once,TRBJ2-4,CAISESERAKNIQYF,TGTGCCATCAGTGAGTCGGAGCGGGCCAAAAACATTCAGTACTTC
TRBV5-4,-,few,TRBJ1-5,CASSFHGGPQHF,TGTGCCAGCAGCTTTCATGGCGGGCCCCAGCATTTT
TRBV11-2,-,few,TRBJ2-1,CASSFSSLSYNEQFF,TGTGCCAGCAGCTTCTCCTCCCTCTCCTACAATGAGCAGTTCTTC
TRBV28,-,many,TRBJ2-1,CASSSGTGSYNEQFF,TGTGCCAGCAGTTCCGGTACCGGCTCCTACAATGAGCAGTTCTTC
TRBV19,-,few,TRBJ1-1,CASSAPAFMNTEAFF,TGTGCCAGTAGCGCCCCAGCATTCATGAACACTGAAGCTTTCTTT